This entry is about one T cell receptor (beta chain). Its antigen is not known. Reverse transcription of all isolated RNA meant that expressed TCRB transcripts were sequenced. Method: immunoSEQ multiplex PCR; TCRdb's copy keeps in-frame clones and lacks some. Among about 330,000 clones listed, approximately 11% were seen once. Via CD45RO/CCR7/CD25/CD127/CD95/CD27, cells of the CD4+ naive, central memory, regulatory and stem cell-like memory subsets were sorted. CDR3 size: 17 residues. The V gene end was trimmed by 0 bases and the J gene end by 2 bases; junction bases not matched to a gene: 7. Per the germline V gene, CDR1 is SGHTA and CDR2 is FQGTGA. The sample is drawn from a study of beta chain features in type 1 diabetes. About the study: Sorted cells, 107,917,701 in number, were examined across all samples.

Study observations and caveats: Whether HLA type affects TCRB rearrangement stayed undetermined in the present work.

The clonotype was recovered from a woman younger than 45 in good health. The sample consisted of naive CD4+ T cells from blood. V gene TRBV7-3 combines with J gene TRBJ2-3; TRBD2 agrees at 8 bases. This CDR3 is CASSLTKAGAPTDTQYF. CDR3 coding DNA: TGTGCCAGCAGCTTAACTAAAGCGGGAGCTCCCACAGATACGCAGTATTTT.